This entry describes one TCR beta chain. The antigen is unknown. The data originate from a study of cytomegalovirus exposure and HLA in healthy donors. General observations from the study: A cluster of highly shared sequence variants was likely a sequencing artifact. Most observed TCR sequences were rare, whereas some public TCRs were detected in many donors.

The germline V and J ends were trimmed by 4 bases and 8 bases, with 11 bases remaining between them. There are 11 residues in the CDR3. CDR1 and CDR2 from the germline V gene are DFQATT and SNEGSKA (reference sequence). Amplification used 60 Vbeta primers and 13 Jbeta primers. Here immunoSEQ multiplex PCR was the method, and the copy in TCRdb shows in-frame clones only, minus some. The sample lists 180,000 or so clones, 60% to 80% occurring once. The sequenced sample consisted of PBMCs. This sequence originates from a middle-aged woman in good health and CMV-seropositive. J is TRBJ1-2 and V is TRBV20-1, with D tentatively TRBD1 (6 bases). The CDR3 nucleotides read TGCAGTGCTAACAGGGTGGAAGGCTACACCTTC. As protein: CSANRVEGYTF.